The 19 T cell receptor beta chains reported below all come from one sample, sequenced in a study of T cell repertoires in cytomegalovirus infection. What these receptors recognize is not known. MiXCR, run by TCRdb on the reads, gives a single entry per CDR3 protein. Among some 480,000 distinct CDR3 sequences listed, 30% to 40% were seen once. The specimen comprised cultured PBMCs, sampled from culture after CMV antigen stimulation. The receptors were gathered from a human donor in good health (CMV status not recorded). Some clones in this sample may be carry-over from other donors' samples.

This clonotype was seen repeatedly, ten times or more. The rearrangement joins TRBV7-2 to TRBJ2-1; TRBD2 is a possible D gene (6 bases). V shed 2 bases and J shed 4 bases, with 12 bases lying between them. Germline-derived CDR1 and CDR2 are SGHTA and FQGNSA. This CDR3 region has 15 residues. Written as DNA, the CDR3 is TGTGCCAGCAGCTTAATAACTAGCCCTTACAATGAGCAGTTCTTC. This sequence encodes CASSLITSPYNEQFF.

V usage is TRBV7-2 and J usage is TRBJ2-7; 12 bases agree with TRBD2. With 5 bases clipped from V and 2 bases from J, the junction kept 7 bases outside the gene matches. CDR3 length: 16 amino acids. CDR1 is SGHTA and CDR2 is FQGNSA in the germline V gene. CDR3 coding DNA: TGTGCCAGCAGCCCGGGGACTAGCGGGTTCCCCTACGAGCAGTACTTC. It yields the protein CASSPGTSGFPYEQYF.

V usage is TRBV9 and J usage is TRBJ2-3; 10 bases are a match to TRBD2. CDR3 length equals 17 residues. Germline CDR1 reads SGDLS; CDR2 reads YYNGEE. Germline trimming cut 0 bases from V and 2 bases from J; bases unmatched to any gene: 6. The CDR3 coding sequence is TGTGCCAGCAGCGTAGGGACTAGCGGAACCCACACAGATACGCAGTATTTT. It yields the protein CASSVGTSGTHTDTQYF.

CDR3 sequence: CASSYVTRKQFF. The CDR3 bases are TGTGCCAGCAGTTACGTCACTCGGAAGCAGTTCTTC. The chain has TRBV6-2 or TRBV6-3 and TRBJ2-1; D not certain. Germline values: CDR1 MNHEY, CDR2 SVGEGT. The CDR3 spans 12 residues. The V end was cut by 2 bases, the J end by 11 bases, with 10 bases between.

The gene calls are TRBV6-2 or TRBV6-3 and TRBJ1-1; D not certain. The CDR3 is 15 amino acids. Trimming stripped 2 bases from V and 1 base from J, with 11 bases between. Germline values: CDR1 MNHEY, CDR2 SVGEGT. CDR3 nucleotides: TGTGCCAGCAGTTACGACGGGCCGGAGAACACTGAAGCTTTCTTT. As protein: CASSYDGPENTEAFF.

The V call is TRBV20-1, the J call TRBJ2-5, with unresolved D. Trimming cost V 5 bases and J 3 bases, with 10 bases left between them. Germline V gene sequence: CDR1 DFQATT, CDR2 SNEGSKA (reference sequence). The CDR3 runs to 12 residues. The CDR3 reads CSAWTLEETQYF. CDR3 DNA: TGCAGTGCTTGGACCCTAGAAGAGACCCAGTACTTC.

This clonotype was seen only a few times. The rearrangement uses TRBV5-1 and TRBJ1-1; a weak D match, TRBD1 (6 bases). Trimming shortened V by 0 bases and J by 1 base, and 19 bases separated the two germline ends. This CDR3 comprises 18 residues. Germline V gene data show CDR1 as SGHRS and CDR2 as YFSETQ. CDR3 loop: CASSLVALLQGANTEAFF. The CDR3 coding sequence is TGCGCCAGCAGCTTGGTAGCTCTATTACAGGGTGCGAACACTGAAGCTTTCTTT. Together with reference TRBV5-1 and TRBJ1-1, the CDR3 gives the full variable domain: KAGVTQTPRYLIKTRGQQVTLSCSPISGHRSVSWYQQTPGQGLQFLFEYFSETQRNKGNFPGRFSGRQFSNSRSEMNVSTLELGDSALYLCASSLVALLQGANTEAFFGQGTRLTVV.

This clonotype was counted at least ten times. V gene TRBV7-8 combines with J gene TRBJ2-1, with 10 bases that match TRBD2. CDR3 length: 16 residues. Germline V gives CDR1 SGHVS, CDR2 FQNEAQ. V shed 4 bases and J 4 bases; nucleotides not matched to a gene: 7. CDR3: CASSSIAGGLYNEQFF. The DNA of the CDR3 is TGTGCCAGCAGCTCCATAGCGGGAGGATTATACAATGAGCAGTTCTTC.

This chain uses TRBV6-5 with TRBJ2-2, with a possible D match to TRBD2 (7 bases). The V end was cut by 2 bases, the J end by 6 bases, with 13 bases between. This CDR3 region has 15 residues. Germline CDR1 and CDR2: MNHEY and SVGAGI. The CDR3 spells CASSYGEGHAGELFF. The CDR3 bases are TGTGCCAGCAGTTACGGGGAGGGACACGCCGGGGAGCTGTTTTTT.

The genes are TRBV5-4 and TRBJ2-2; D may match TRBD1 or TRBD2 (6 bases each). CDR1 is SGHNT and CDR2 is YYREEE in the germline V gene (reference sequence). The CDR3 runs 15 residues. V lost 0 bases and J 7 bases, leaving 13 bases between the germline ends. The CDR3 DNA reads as TGTGCCAGCAGCTTGGGGGGGGCACCTGACGGGGAGCTGTTTTTT. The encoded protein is CASSLGGAPDGELFF.

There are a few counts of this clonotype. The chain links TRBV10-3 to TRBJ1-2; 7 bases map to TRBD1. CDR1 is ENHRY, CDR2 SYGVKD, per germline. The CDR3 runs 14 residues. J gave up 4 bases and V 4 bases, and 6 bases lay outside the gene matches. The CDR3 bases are TGTGCCATCAGTGGCACCGGGACAGCCTATGGCTACACCTTC. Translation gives CAISGTGTAYGYTF.

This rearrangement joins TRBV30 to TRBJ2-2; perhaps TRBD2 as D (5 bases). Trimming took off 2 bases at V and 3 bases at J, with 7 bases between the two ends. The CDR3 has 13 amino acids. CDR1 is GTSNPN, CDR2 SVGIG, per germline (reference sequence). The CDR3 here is CAWSTSYTGELFF. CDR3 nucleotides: TGTGCCTGGAGTACTAGTTACACCGGGGAGCTGTTTTTT.

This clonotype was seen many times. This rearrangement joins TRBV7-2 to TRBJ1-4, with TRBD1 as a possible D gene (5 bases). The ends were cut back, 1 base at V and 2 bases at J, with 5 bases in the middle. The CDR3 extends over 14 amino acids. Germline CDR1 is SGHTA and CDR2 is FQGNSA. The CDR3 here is CASSLGGTNEKLFF. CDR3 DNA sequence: TGTGCCAGCAGCTTAGGGGGCACTAATGAAAAACTGTTTTTT.

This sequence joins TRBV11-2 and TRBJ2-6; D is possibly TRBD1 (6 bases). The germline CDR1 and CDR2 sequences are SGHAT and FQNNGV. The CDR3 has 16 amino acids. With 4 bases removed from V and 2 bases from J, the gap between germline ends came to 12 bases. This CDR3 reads CASSSNRVTGANVLTF. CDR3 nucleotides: TGTGCCAGCAGCTCCAACAGGGTAACTGGGGCCAACGTCCTGACTTTC.

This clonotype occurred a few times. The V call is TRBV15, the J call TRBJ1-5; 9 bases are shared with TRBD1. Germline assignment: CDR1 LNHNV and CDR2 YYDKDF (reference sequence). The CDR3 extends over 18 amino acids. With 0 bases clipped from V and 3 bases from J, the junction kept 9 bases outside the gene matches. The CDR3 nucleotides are TGTGCCACCAGCAGAGAGGCAGTCGGGGACAGGGACAATCAGCCCCAGCATTTT. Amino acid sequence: CATSREAVGDRDNQPQHF.

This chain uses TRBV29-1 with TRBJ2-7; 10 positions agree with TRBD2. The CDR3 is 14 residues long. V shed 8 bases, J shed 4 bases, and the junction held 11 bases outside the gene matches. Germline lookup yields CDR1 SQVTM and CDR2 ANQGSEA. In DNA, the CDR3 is TGCAGCATAAAACTAGCGGGAAAAAGGTACGAGCAGTACTTC. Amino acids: CSIKLAGKRYEQYF.

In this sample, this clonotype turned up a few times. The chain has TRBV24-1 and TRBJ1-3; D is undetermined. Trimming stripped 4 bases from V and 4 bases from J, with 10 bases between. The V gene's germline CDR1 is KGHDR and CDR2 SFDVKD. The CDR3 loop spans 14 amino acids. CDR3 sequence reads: CATSDQRTGNTIYF. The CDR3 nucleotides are TGTGCCACCAGTGACCAGAGGACGGGAAACACCATATATTTT.

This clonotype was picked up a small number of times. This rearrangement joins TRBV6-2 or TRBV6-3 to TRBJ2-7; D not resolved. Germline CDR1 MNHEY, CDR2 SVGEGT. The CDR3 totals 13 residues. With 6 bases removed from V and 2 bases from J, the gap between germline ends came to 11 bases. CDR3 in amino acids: CASRASAAYEQYV. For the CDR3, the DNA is TGTGCCAGCAGAGCGTCGGCGGCCTACGAGCAGTACGTC.

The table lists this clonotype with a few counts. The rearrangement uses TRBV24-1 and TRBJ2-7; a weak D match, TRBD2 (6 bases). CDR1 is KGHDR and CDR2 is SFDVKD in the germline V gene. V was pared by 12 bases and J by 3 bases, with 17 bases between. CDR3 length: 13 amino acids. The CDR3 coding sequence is TGTGCCCTCCATGCGGGGTTAGTCTACGAGCAGTACGTC. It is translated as CALHAGLVYEQYV.